Listed here is a single TCR beta chain. This clone was counted only a few times. Its antigen remains undetermined. Per-base quality was not reported, and no clone a single base away is much larger than it. The data derive from a study of OX40 agonist ivuxolimab in advanced cancers. A note on the overall study: Ivuxolimab was a fully human IgG2 agonistic monoclonal antibody targeting the costimulatory receptor OX40 (CD134). The monotherapy dose-escalation portion (N of about 50 patients) of the phase I ivuxolimab trial is reported in the paper. Intravenous ivuxolimab was administered to patients every 2 weeks at six dose levels: 0.01, 0.1, 0.3, 1.5, 3 and 10 mg/kg. In the dose-escalation cohort, 70% to 90% of patients were male, and the mean age was roughly 60 years with a range of roughly 20 to 79. Peripheral TCRbeta sequencing was intended to test whether TCR sequence diversity was altered and clonal T-cell expansion was caused by ivuxolimab. Patients were allowed to have had prior anti-PD-1, anti-PD-L1 or anti-CTLA-4 therapy, and roughly two fifths of the dose-escalation patients had been treated with checkpoint inhibitors. Three dose-escalation patients achieved partial responses, one with hepatocellular carcinoma and two with cutaneous melanoma. Among the approximately 50 dose-escalation patients, some 20 had hepatocellular carcinoma, about 15 melanoma, 9 renal cell carcinoma and 9 head and neck cancer.

For sequencing of the TCRbeta CDR3 region, genomic DNA was extracted from the sorted cells. TCRbeta CDR3 regions were sequenced using the immunoSEQ Assay. TCRdb carries this immuneACCESS record with in-frame sequences only. Its versions omit some clonotypes, under half of them owing to an unresolved V gene in the studies checked, with the rest unexplained. The sample table holds approximately 87,000 clones, of which around 90% were seen once. The top ten constitute about 0.73% of the sample. Broad study findings and their caveats: Clonal expansion of both CD4+ and CD8+ blood T cells was observed from baseline to week 6 at doses 0.1 to 3.0 mg/kg. In the 0.1-3.0 mg/kg groups, partial responders were among the patients with the lowest normalized peripheral clonal expansion, particularly in CD8+ T cells. Low levels of normalized T-cell clonal expansion were also seen in some nonresponding patients. After ivuxolimab, CD8+ T cells had more expanded clones than CD4+ T cells on average. The antigen specificity of the peripheral T cells that underwent clonal expansion was not determined.

Sequences GTSNPN (CDR1) and SVGIG (CDR2) are obtained from the germline V gene (reference sequence). A distance of 13 bases separates the germline ends of V and J, which lose 6 bases and 0 bases respectively. The CDR3 spans 14 residues, from the cysteine through the phenylalanine. Only the CDR3 DNA is retained, 42 bases long and in frame from the first base. Patients with autoimmune disease history or receiving systemic immunosuppression were excluded from the trial. Peripheral blood for TCR sequencing was collected from all dose cohorts at baseline, on cycle 4 day 1, and on cycle 7 day 1. Samples were obtained from an open-label, multicenter, first-in-human phase I dose-escalation trial of ivuxolimab. Adults with locally advanced or metastatic melanoma, renal cell carcinoma, hepatocellular carcinoma or head and neck squamous cell carcinoma were enrolled in the trial. CD4+ and CD8+ T cells were sorted separately from peripheral blood before TCR sequencing.

Here the sequenced sample was CD4+ or CD8+ T cells sorted from blood, taken in a trial of the OX40 agonist ivuxolimab. In this chain, TRBV30 is recombined with TRBJ2-3; TRBD1 might be the D gene, on 5 matching bases. This TCR derives from an adult with an advanced solid tumor such as melanoma, head and neck, liver or kidney cancer. The DNA sequence is given as TGTGCCTGTACCCGGGCAGGGAGCACAGATACGCAGTATTTT. This yields the protein CACTRAGSTDTQYF. When the CDR3 is completed using the reference TRBV30 and TRBJ2-3 genes on either side, the full variable domain is SQTIHQWPATLVQPVGSPLSLECTVEGTSNPNLYWYRQAAGRGLQLLFYSVGIGQISSEVPQNLSASRPQDRQFILSSKKLLLSDSGFYLCACTRAGSTDTQYFGPGTRLTVL.